These 15 T cell receptor beta chains were sequenced from one sample in a study of blood T cell repertoires in COVID-19. Only in-frame clones appear in the TCRdb table, and some are missing; sequencing was by immunoSEQ multiplex PCR. In the table there are some 200,000 clones, about 85% of which are singletons. The sample comprised peripheral blood. These receptors came from a man aged 50-60 years who had recovered from COVID-19.

Comments on this clone: At one end the junction does not follow the germline gene, possibly because of a read error. The rearrangement joins TRBV6-1 to TRBJ1-2; 9 bases align to TRBD1. Germline V gives CDR1 MNHNS, CDR2 SASEGT. The CDR3 spans 17 residues. The CDR3 sequence: CASSEGTGTGRVYGYTF. The CDR3 coding sequence is TGTGCCAGCAGCGAAGGTACCGGGACAGGGAGAGTCTATGGCTACACCTTC.

This sequence joins TRBV11-3 and TRBJ2-7; 9 bases fit TRBD1. CDR3 size: 14 residues. Germline V gene data show CDR1 as SGHNT and CDR2 as YENEEA. V shed 5 bases and J 3 bases; nucleotides not matched to a gene: 5. CDR3 amino acids: CASSPSGQGYEQYF. The DNA for the CDR3 is TGTGCCAGCAGCCCGTCGGGACAGGGCTACGAGCAGTACTTC.

The chain uses TRBV3-1 (or the pseudogene TRBV3-2) and TRBJ2-7, with D unclear. The CDR3 consists of 17 residues. The germline CDR1 and CDR2 sequences are LGHDT and YNNKEL (reference sequence). Trimming removed 1 base from V and 1 base from J, with 17 bases in between. The DNA for the CDR3 is TGTGCCAGCAGCCAAGGTTTGTTTTTCGCGGAGTCCTACGAGCAGTACTTC. It codes for CASSQGLFFAESYEQYF.

This chain connects TRBV27 to TRBJ1-5; 8 nucleotides agree with TRBD1. The junction had 6 bases not matched to a gene; V was cut back by 3 bases and J by 5 bases. The CDR3 extends over 15 amino acids. Germline loops: CDR1 MNHEY, CDR2 SMNVEV (reference sequence). The CDR3 nucleotides read TGTGCCAGCAGTTTTAGGGGACAGGTTCATCAGCCCCAGCATTTT. Protein: CASSFRGQVHQPQHF.

The J gene is TRBJ2-1, the V gene TRBV19, with a weak D call TRBD2 (6 bases). V lost 9 bases, J lost 9 bases, and 21 bases lay in between. Germline V lookup: CDR1 LNHDA, CDR2 SQIVND (reference sequence). This CDR3 region has 14 residues. CDR3 sequence (DNA): TGTGCCAGCAGGCACCTGGGGGGTAAAGGTGAGCAGTTCTTC. It specifies CASRHLGGKGEQFF. Full variable domain (remainder filled in from reference TRBV19 and TRBJ2-1): DGGITQSPKYLFRKEGQNVTLSCEQNLNHDAMYWYRQDPGQGLRLIYYSQIVNDFQKGDIAEGYSVSREKKESFPLTVTSAQKNPTAFYLCASRHLGGKGEQFFGPGTRLTVL.

The chain links TRBV20-1 to TRBJ2-7, with 8 bases that match TRBD1. This CDR3 region has 13 residues. V gave up 3 bases and J gave up 7 bases; unmatched junction bases: 8. CDR1 DFQATT and CDR2 SNEGSKA come from the germline V gene (reference sequence). The CDR3 DNA reads TGCAGTGCTAGTTGGCAGGGGGCTAGGGAGCAGTACTTC. This sequence encodes CSASWQGAREQYF.

The CDR3 spells CASSSKMGLAGAIYNEQFF. In nucleotides, the CDR3 is TGTGCCAGCAGTTCCAAGATGGGACTAGCGGGAGCCATTTACAATGAGCAGTTCTTC. The chain joins TRBV27 to TRBJ2-1; TRBD2 matches 14 bases. Germline V gene sequence: CDR1 MNHEY, CDR2 SMNVEV (reference sequence). The V and J ends lost 4 bases and 4 bases, in that order; junction bases with no gene match: 12. CDR3 length: 19 amino acids.

This chain joins TRBV11-2 and TRBJ1-4; no definite D call. CDR3 length equals 14 residues. Trimming pared 5 bases from V and 1 base from J, leaving 8 bases between. Germline lookup yields CDR1 SGHAT and CDR2 FQNNGV. CDR3 nucleotides: TGTGCCAGCAGCAATCAAATAACTAATGAAAAACTGTTTTTT. As protein: CASSNQITNEKLFF.

The CDR3 region has the DNA TGTGCCAGCAGCAGACAGATTACCCAAGAGACCCAGTACTTC. Translating it yields CASSRQITQETQYF. V is TRBV3-1 (or the pseudogene TRBV3-2) and J is TRBJ2-5, with a tentative D call TRBD1 (5 bases). Germline loops: CDR1 LGHDT, CDR2 YNNKEL (reference sequence). V lost 5 bases, J lost 1 base, and 11 bases lay in between. This CDR3 contains 14 residues.

This rearrangement joins TRBV9 to TRBJ1-2; D perhaps matches TRBD1 (5 bases). Germline values: CDR1 SGDLS, CDR2 YYNGEE. Trimming stripped 2 bases from V and 3 bases from J, with 8 bases between. CDR3 size: 13 residues. This chain's CDR3 is CASSVGRDYGYTF. CDR3 coding DNA: TGTGCCAGCAGCGTGGGGCGCGACTATGGCTACACCTTC.

This sequence joins TRBV11-2 and TRBJ2-1; 10 bases align to TRBD2. The V gene's germline CDR1 is SGHAT and CDR2 FQNNGV. V shed 0 bases and J 6 bases; nucleotides not matched to a gene: 5. The CDR3 is made up of 16 amino acids. In nucleotides, the CDR3 is TGTGCCAGCAGCTTAGATTCGAGCGGGAGGGCCAATGAGCAGTTCTTC. Its translation: CASSLDSSGRANEQFF.

Of note for this clone: Other nucleotide sequences in the sample specify the same CDR3. This CDR3 is CASSPGQGYYEQYF. CDR3 coding DNA: TGCGCCAGCAGTCCCGGACAGGGGTACTACGAGCAGTACTTC. The rearrangement uses TRBV5-1 and TRBJ2-7; TRBD1 agrees at 9 bases. The CDR3 spans 14 residues. J lost 3 bases, V lost 5 bases, and 6 bases had no gene match. The germline CDR1 and CDR2 sequences are SGHRS and YFSETQ. Full variable domain (rest looked up from reference TRBV5-1 and TRBJ2-7): KAGVTQTPRYLIKTRGQQVTLSCSPISGHRSVSWYQQTPGQGLQFLFEYFSETQRNKGNFPGRFSGRQFSNSRSEMNVSTLELGDSALYLCASSPGQGYYEQYFGPGTRLTVT.

The gene calls are TRBV9 and TRBJ2-1; D is perhaps TRBD2 (6 bases). This CDR3 is built from 14 residues. Germline CDR1 is SGDLS and CDR2 is YYNGEE. The V end lost 3 bases, the J end lost 6 bases, and 13 bases lay between the germline ends. The CDR3 here is CASSAITSSNEQFF. The CDR3 DNA follows: TGTGCCAGCAGCGCCATCACTAGCTCCAATGAGCAGTTCTTC.

V is TRBV10-1 and J is TRBJ2-3; TRBD2 matches 15 bases. The V gene's germline CDR1 is WNHNN and CDR2 SYGVQD (reference sequence). This CDR3 comprises 16 residues. Unmatched junction bases numbered 7, after V lost 6 bases and J lost 6 bases. CDR3 region: CASSPTGTSGRDTQYF. The CDR3 DNA is TGCGCCAGCAGCCCAACAGGGACTAGCGGGAGGGATACGCAGTATTTT.

V and J are TRBV6-6 and TRBJ1-2; 7 bases line up with TRBD1. This CDR3 has 14 residues. The trim removed 3 bases at V and 5 bases at J, leaving 6 bases unmatched. Germline lookup yields CDR1 MNHNY and CDR2 SVGAGI (reference sequence). The CDR3 DNA follows: TGTGCCAGCAGTTATTCAGGGACAGCTTATGGCTACACCTTC. The encoded protein is CASSYSGTAYGYTF.